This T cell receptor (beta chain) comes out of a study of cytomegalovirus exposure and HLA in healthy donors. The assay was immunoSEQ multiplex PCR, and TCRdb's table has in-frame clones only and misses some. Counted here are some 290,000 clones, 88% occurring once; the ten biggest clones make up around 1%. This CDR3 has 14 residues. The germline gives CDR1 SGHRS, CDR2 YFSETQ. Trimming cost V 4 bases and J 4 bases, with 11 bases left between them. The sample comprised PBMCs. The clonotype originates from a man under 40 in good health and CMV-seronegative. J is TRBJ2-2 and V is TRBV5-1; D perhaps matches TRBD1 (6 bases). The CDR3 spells CASSKDSATGELFF. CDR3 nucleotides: TGCGCCAGCAGCAAGGACAGCGCCACCGGGGAGCTGTTTTTT.